Below, 15 T cell receptor beta chains from the same sample are listed, as sequenced in a study of T cell responses to AZD1222 COVID-19 vaccine. Profiling relied on immunoSEQ multiplex PCR, and the TCRdb table lists in-frame clones only, not all of them. Here the sample spans 150,000 or so clones, about nine tenths being singletons. Material: peripheral blood, obtained on day 0 of AZD1222 vaccination. These receptors were collected from an adult in good health.

This clone was detected once. The chain carries TRBV29-1 and TRBJ1-4; D gene ambiguous. V lost 4 bases and J 3 bases, leaving 9 bases between the germline ends. The germline V gene has CDR1 SQVTM and CDR2 ANQGSEA. The CDR3 covers 13 residues. CDR3 in amino acids: CSVVPGANEKLFF. The CDR3 DNA reads TGCAGCGTTGTCCCGGGTGCTAATGAAAAACTGTTTTTT.

The V gene is TRBV7-8, the J gene TRBJ1-3; TRBD1 might be the D (6 bases). There are 16 residues in the CDR3. V lost 6 bases to trimming and J lost 0 bases, with 15 bases between them. CDR1 is SGHVS and CDR2 is FQNEAQ in the germline V gene. This CDR3 is CASSPPGTLSGNTIYF. The CDR3 region has the DNA TGTGCCAGCAGTCCCCCGGGGACACTCTCTGGAAACACCATATATTTT.

V is TRBV7-8 and J is TRBJ1-2; TRBD1 matches 7 bases. Germline lookup yields CDR1 SGHVS and CDR2 FQNEAQ. The ends lost 4 bases at V and 7 bases at J; junction bases unmatched: 15. This CDR3 has 16 amino acids. Written as DNA, the CDR3 is TGTGCCAGCAGCTCAAGACAAAAGACAGGGCCCAGTGGCTACACCTTC. It specifies CASSSRQKTGPSGYTF.

This clone was seen a few times. The V and J genes are TRBV5-4 and TRBJ2-5; D tentatively reads TRBD1 or TRBD2 (6 bases each). The CDR3 length is 16 residues. The V and J ends lost 1 base and 2 bases respectively, with 15 bases between them. CDR1 is SGHNT and CDR2 is YYREEE in the germline V gene (reference sequence). The CDR3 is CASSLSIGGGQETQYF. The CDR3 nucleotides read TGTGCCAGCAGCTTGTCTATCGGAGGGGGACAAGAGACCCAGTACTTC.

J is TRBJ2-3 and V is TRBV5-1; D is perhaps TRBD1 or TRBD2 (5 bases each). V dropped 3 bases and J dropped 1 base, with 18 bases sitting between them. The germline V gene encodes CDR1 SGHRS and CDR2 YFSETQ. The CDR3 length is 17 residues. This CDR3 reads CASSSARGASGTDTQYF. The CDR3 nucleotides are TGCGCCAGCAGCTCCGCCAGAGGGGCAAGTGGCACAGATACGCAGTATTTT.

The J gene is TRBJ1-4, the V gene TRBV9; possible D gene TRBD1, 5 bases. The V gene's germline CDR1 is SGDLS and CDR2 YYNGEE. The V end was cut by 4 bases, the J end by 4 bases, with 23 bases between. The CDR3 is 18 residues long. This chain's CDR3 is CASSPPPHVPGGNEKLFF. In DNA, the CDR3 is TGTGCCAGCAGCCCTCCCCCCCATGTCCCCGGGGGTAATGAAAAACTGTTTTTT.

The chain is built from TRBV24-1 and TRBJ2-7; TRBD1 might be the D (5 bases). This CDR3 spans 12 amino acids. Trimming cost V 6 bases and J 0 bases, with 5 bases left between them. From germline, CDR1 is KGHDR and CDR2 SFDVKD. CDR3 DNA: TGTGCCACCAGTCAGGGCTCCTACGAGCAGTACTTC. This gives the protein CATSQGSYEQYF.

The J gene is TRBJ1-5, the V gene TRBV4-2, with D possibly matching TRBD1 (6 bases). The CDR3 is 15 amino acids. V was trimmed by 2 bases and J by 5 bases, leaving 13 bases between them. The germline V gene encodes CDR1 LGHNA and CDR2 YNFKEQ. CDR3 nucleotides: TGTGCCAGCAGCCAACATACAGGGTCTCATCAGCCCCAGCATTTT. Protein product: CASSQHTGSHQPQHF.

The chain links TRBV28 to TRBJ1-2; D is perhaps TRBD1 (5 bases). The V gene's germline CDR1 is MDHEN and CDR2 SYDVKM. The CDR3 runs to 14 residues. V was clipped by 5 bases and J by 2 bases, with 12 bases between them. CDR3: CASSGTALNYGYTF. CDR3 in DNA: TGTGCCAGCAGTGGGACGGCTCTCAACTATGGCTACACCTTC.

This chain links TRBV5-1 with TRBJ1-4; 9 bases line up with TRBD1. Germline V gene sequence: CDR1 SGHRS, CDR2 YFSETQ. This CDR3 spans 15 amino acids. V was pared by 4 bases and J by 8 bases, with 9 bases of the junction left unmatched. Here the CDR3 reads CASSGTGTGSEKLFF. In DNA, the CDR3 is TGCGCCAGCAGCGGCACCGGGACAGGGTCCGAAAAACTGTTTTTT.

This chain's CDR3 is CASMSKRDWHTEAFF. The CDR3 coding sequence is TGTGCCAGCATGAGTAAAAGGGACTGGCACACTGAAGCTTTCTTT. This chain connects TRBV28 to TRBJ1-1; tentative D call: TRBD1 (5 bases). V was clipped by 7 bases and J by 3 bases, with 18 bases between them. Germline V gene data show CDR1 as MDHEN and CDR2 as SYDVKM. The CDR3 spans 15 residues.

The gene calls are TRBV5-1 and TRBJ1-1; D possibly corresponds to TRBD1 (6 bases). Germline CDR1 is SGHRS and CDR2 is YFSETQ. The ends were cut back, 3 bases at V and 1 base at J, with 13 bases in the middle. This CDR3 spans 15 amino acids. As DNA, the CDR3 is TGCGCCAGCAGCTCCCCACAGGGCCAGAACACTGAAGCTTTCTTT. This sequence encodes CASSSPQGQNTEAFF.

The chain joins TRBV4-3 to TRBJ2-3; TRBD2 is a possible D gene (6 bases). The CDR3 is made up of 18 amino acids. The germline gives CDR1 LGHNA, CDR2 YSLEER. Trimming shortened V by 1 base and J by 1 base, and 18 bases separated the two germline ends. The chain's CDR3 is CASSQALKWSGGTDTQYF. CDR3 in DNA: TGCGCCAGCAGCCAAGCCCTTAAATGGTCGGGGGGCACAGATACGCAGTATTTT.

V gene TRBV27 combines with J gene TRBJ1-4; D remains unclear. With 6 bases removed from V and 8 bases from J, the gap between germline ends came to 13 bases. Germline CDR1 reads MNHEY; CDR2 reads SMNVEV (reference sequence). The CDR3 totals 13 residues. CDR3: CASRSQVQEKLFF. DNA of the CDR3: TGTGCCAGCAGGAGTCAGGTGCAAGAAAAACTGTTTTTT.

Only a few counts were recorded for this clone. This rearrangement joins TRBV28 to TRBJ1-1, with D possibly being TRBD1 (5 bases). Germline CDR1 reads MDHEN; CDR2 reads SYDVKM. The CDR3 is made up of 16 amino acids. V lost 6 bases to trimming and J lost 1 base, with 18 bases between them. The CDR3 nucleotides are TGTGCCAGCAGACCGTGGGGGTATAAAGGGAACACTGAAGCTTTCTTT. Residues: CASRPWGYKGNTEAFF.